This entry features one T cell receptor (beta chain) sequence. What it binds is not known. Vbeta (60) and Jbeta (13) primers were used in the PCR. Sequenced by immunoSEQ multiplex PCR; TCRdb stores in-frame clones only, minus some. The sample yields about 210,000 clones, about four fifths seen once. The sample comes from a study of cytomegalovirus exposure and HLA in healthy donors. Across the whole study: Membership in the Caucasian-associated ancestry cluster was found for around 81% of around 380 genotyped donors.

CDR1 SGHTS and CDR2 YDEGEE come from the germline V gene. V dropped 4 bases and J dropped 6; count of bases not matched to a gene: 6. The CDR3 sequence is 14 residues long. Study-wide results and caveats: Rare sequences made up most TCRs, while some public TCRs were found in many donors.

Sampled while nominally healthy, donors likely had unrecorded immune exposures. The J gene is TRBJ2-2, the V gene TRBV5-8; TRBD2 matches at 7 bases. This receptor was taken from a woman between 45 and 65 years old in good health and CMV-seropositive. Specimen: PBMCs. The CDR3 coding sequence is TGTGCCAGCAGCCCGACGGGAGGCTCCGGGGAGCTGTTTTTT. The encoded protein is CASSPTGGSGELFF. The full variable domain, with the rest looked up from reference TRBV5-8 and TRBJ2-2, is EAGVTQSPTHLIKTRGQQATLRCSPISGHTSVYWYQQALGLGLQFLLWYDEGEERNRGNFPPRFSGRQFPNYSSELNVNALELEDSALYLCASSPTGGSGELFFGEGSRLTVL.